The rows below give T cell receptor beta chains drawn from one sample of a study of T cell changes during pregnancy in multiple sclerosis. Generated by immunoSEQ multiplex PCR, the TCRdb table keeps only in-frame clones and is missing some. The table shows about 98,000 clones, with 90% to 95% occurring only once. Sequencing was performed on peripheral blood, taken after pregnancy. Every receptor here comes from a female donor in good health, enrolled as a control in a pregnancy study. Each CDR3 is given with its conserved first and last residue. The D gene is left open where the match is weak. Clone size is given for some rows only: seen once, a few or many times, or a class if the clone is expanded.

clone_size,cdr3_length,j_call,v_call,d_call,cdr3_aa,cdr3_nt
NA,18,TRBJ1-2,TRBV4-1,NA,CASSQGGSGTPSNYGYTF,TGCGCCAGCAGCCAAGGGGGGAGCGGGACTCCTTCGAACTATGGCTACACCTTC
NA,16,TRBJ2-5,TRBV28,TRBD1,CASSPWTGARKETQYF,TGTGCCAGCAGTCCGTGGACAGGGGCAAGGAAAGAGACCCAGTACTTC
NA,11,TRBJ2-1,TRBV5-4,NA,CATDGGGEQFF,TGTGCCACCGATGGGGGAGGTGAGCAGTTCTTC
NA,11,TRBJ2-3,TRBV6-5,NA,CASSYPPPQYF,TGTGCCAGCAGTTACCCCCCTCCGCAGTATTTT
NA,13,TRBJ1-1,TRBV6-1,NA,CASMREVNTEAFF,TGTGCCAGCATGAGAGAGGTCAACACTGAAGCTTTCTTT
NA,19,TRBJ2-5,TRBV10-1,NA,CASSESKVWASDPQETQYF,TGCGCCAGCAGTGAGTCGAAGGTTTGGGCTAGCGACCCCCAAGAGACCCAGTACTTC
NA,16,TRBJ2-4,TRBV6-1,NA,CASSARELLAKNIQYF,TGTGCCAGCAGTGCCAGGGAACTGCTAGCCAAAAACATTCAGTACTTC
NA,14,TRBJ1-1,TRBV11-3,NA,CASSPGGGWTEAFF,TGTGCCAGCAGCCCGGGCGGGGGTTGGACTGAAGCTTTCTTT
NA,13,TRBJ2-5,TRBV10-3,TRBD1,CAISGTDQETQYF,TGTGCCATCAGCGGGACAGACCAAGAGACCCAGTACTTC
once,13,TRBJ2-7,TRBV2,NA,CAIETREDYEQYF,TGTGCCATAGAGACTAGGGAAGATTACGAGCAGTACTTC
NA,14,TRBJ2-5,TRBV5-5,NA,CASSLGRAQETQYF,TGTGCCAGCAGCTTAGGCAGGGCTCAAGAGACCCAGTACTTC
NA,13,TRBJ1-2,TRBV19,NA,CASSIGTAYGYTF,TGTGCCAGTAGTATAGGGACAGCCTATGGCTACACCTTC
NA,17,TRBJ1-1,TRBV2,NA,CASSVRGGPILGTEAFF,TGTGCCAGCAGTGTACGGGGGGGCCCAATTTTGGGCACTGAAGCTTTCTTT
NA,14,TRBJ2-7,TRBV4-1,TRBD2,CASSPAVYSGSPYF,TGCGCCAGCAGTCCCGCCGTTTATAGCGGGAGTCCGTACTTC
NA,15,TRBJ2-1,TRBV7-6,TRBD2,CASSPSGSSYNEQFF,TGTGCCAGCAGCCCTAGCGGGAGCTCCTACAATGAGCAGTTCTTC
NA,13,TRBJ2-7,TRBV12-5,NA,CASGLLSPGEQYF,TGTGCTAGTGGTTTGTTATCGCCAGGCGAGCAGTACTTC
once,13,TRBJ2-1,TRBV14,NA,CASSQVPSNEQFF,TGTGCCAGCAGCCAAGTCCCCAGCAATGAGCAGTTCTTC
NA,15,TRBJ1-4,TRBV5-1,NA,CASSFDSTTNEKLFF,TGCGCCAGCAGCTTCGACAGCACAACTAATGAAAAACTGTTTTTT
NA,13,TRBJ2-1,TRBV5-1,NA,CASSFRDQNEQFF,TGCGCCAGCAGCTTCAGGGATCAGAATGAGCAGTTCTTC
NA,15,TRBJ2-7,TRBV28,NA,CASSFVGAVSYEQYF,TGTGCCAGCAGTTTTGTGGGGGCCGTTTCCTACGAGCAGTACTTC
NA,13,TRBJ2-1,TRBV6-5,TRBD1,CASRRQGGNEQFF,TGTGCCAGCAGGCGACAGGGGGGGAATGAGCAGTTCTTC
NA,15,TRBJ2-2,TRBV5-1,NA,CASSLEGGLSGELFF,TGCGCCAGCAGCCTGGAGGGGGGGCTCTCCGGGGAGCTGTTTTTT
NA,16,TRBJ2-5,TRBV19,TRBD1,CASSKGQGVNQETQYF,TGTGCCAGTAGTAAAGGACAGGGGGTAAACCAAGAGACCCAGTACTTC
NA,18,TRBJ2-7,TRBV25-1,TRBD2,CASSEPQRPGGAAYEQYF,TGTGCCAGCAGTGAACCTCAAAGACCGGGGGGGGCGGCCTACGAGCAGTACTTC
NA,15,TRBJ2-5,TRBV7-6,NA,CASSARGTEQETQYF,TGTGCCAGCAGCGCCCGGGGGACAGAACAAGAGACCCAGTACTTC
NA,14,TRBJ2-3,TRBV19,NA,CASSIEGYTDTQYF,TGTGCCAGTAGTATAGAGGGCTACACAGATACGCAGTATTTT
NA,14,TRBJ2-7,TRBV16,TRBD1,CASSHWGQESEQYF,TGTGCCAGCAGCCATTGGGGACAGGAAAGCGAGCAGTACTTC
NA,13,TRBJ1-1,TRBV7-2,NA,CASSLFDSTEAFF,TGTGCCAGCAGCTTATTTGACAGCACTGAAGCTTTCTTT
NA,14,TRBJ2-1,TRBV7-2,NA,CASSLGGNYNEQFF,TGTGCCAGCAGCTTAGGCGGGAACTACAATGAGCAGTTCTTC
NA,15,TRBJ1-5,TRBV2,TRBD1,CASREGQGGNQPQHF,TGTGCCAGCAGAGAGGGACAGGGGGGCAATCAGCCCCAGCATTTT
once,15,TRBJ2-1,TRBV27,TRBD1,CASSSASGQAYEQFF,TGTGCCAGCAGTTCGGCCTCGGGACAGGCCTATGAGCAGTTCTTC
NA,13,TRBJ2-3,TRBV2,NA,CASRGRVADTQYF,TGTGCCAGCAGGGGCAGGGTTGCAGATACGCAGTATTTT
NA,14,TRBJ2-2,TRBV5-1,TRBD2,CASSSSGDTGELFF,TGCGCCAGCAGCTCTAGCGGGGACACCGGGGAGCTGTTTTTT
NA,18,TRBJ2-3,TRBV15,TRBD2,CATSRASGTRTSTDTQYF,TGTGCCACCAGCAGAGCCTCCGGGACTAGGACTAGCACAGATACGCAGTATTTT
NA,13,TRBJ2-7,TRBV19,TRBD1,CATSGTGLSEQYF,TGTGCCACCTCCGGGACAGGCCTTTCCGAGCAGTACTTC
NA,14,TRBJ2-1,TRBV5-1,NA,CASSLAARDSEQFF,TGCGCCAGCAGCTTGGCCGCTCGCGACAGTGAGCAGTTCTTC
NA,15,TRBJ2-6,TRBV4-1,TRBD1,CASSQAGQGINVLTF,TGCGCCAGCAGCCAAGCGGGACAGGGCATCAACGTCCTGACTTTC
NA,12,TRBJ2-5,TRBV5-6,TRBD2,CASSFGGGTQYF,TGTGCCAGCAGCTTCGGGGGGGGGACCCAGTACTTC
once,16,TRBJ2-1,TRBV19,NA,CASSIRRGPSANEQFF,TGTGCCAGTAGTATTAGGCGGGGCCCCTCGGCCAATGAGCAGTTCTTC
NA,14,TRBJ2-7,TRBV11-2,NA,CASSLAGFTYEQYF,TGTGCCAGCAGCTTAGCAGGGTTCACCTACGAGCAGTACTTC
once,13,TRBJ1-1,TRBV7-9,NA,CASRKGGQWEAFF,TGTGCCAGCCGGAAGGGGGGGCAGTGGGAAGCTTTCTTT
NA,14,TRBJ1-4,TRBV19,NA,CASSIPWEDEKLFF,TGTGCCAGTAGTATTCCCTGGGAGGATGAAAAACTGTTTTTT
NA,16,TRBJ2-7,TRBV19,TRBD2,CASSLLAGGVTDEQYF,TGTGCCAGTAGTTTGCTAGCGGGAGGCGTTACGGACGAGCAGTACTTC
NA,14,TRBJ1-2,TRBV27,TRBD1,CASRETGANYGYTF,TGTGCCAGCAGGGAGACAGGGGCGAACTATGGCTACACCTTC